This is a list of T cell receptor beta chains from one sample in a study of HIV-infected patients and healthy controls. TCRdb re-analysed the 5' RACE reads in MiXCR, keeping a single row per CDR3 protein. The sample includes 4,500 to 7,000 distinct CDR3 sequences, around 9% of them seen just once. Sequencing was performed on blood, taken during antiretroviral therapy. These receptors originate from an adult with HIV infection. The CDR3 runs from the conserved cysteine through the conserved F or W. Each record gives: CDR3 protein, CDR3 DNA, D gene, clone size, V gene, J gene. A D gene is named only where the DNA matches it firmly. Size is omitted from some rows. Given values are once, few, many or a class for expanded clones.

CASSPYLRAGNTEAFF	TGTGCCAGCAGCCCTTACCTTCGGGCAGGGAACACTGAAGCTTTCTTT	-	medium-sized	TRBV14	TRBJ1-1
CASSFRQQVVSETQYF	TGTGCCAGCAGCTTTAGACAGCAAGTCGTGTCGGAGACCCAGTACTTC	-	-	TRBV7-2	TRBJ2-5
CASSPGLAGARTDTQYF	TGTGCCAGCAGCCCAGGACTAGCGGGGGCCCGCACAGATACGCAGTATTTT	TRBD2	medium-sized	TRBV7-9	TRBJ2-3
CASRGALGNTEAFF	TGTGCCAGCAGAGGGGCCCTGGGGAACACTGAAGCTTTCTTT	-	medium-sized	TRBV5-5	TRBJ1-1
CASSSRTGVGYTF	TGTGCCAGCAGCTCAAGGACAGGGGTTGGCTACACCTTC	TRBD1	many	TRBV7-2	TRBJ1-2
CASRTGGSDTEAFF	TGTGCCAGCAGGACAGGGGGCTCCGACACTGAAGCTTTCTTT	TRBD1	few	TRBV6-6	TRBJ1-1
CASSSGWGGSYEQYF	TGTGCCAGCAGTTCGGGATGGGGGGGCTCCTACGAGCAGTACTTC	TRBD2	medium-sized	TRBV6-5	TRBJ2-7
CASSLATSGTDTQYF	TGTGCCAGCAGTCTCGCGACTAGCGGAACAGATACGCAGTATTTT	TRBD2	medium-sized	TRBV28	TRBJ2-3
CASSPDNGVVRQGNTIYF	TGCGCCAGCAGCCCTGACAACGGGGTAGTGAGGCAAGGAAACACCATATATTTT	-	many	TRBV5-1	TRBJ1-3
CASSPPSYNSPLHF	TGTGCCAGCAGCCCCCCCTCCTATAATTCACCCCTCCACTTT	-	-	TRBV4-2	TRBJ1-6
CASSSAGGRLPYEQYF	TGTGCCAGCAGCTCCGCGGGTGGACGGCTCCCCTACGAGCAGTACTTC	-	medium-sized	TRBV7-2	TRBJ2-7
CASSVGQGEYEQYF	TGTGCCAGCAGCGTCGGACAGGGGGAGTACGAGCAGTACTTC	TRBD1	medium-sized	TRBV7-2	TRBJ2-7
CASSYLSTDTQYF	TGTGCCAGCAGTTACCTAAGCACAGATACGCAGTATTTT	-	medium-sized	TRBV6-6	TRBJ2-3
CASSTTWTDQETQYF	TGTGCCAGTAGTACCACTTGGACGGATCAAGAGACCCAGTACTTC	-	many	TRBV19	TRBJ2-5
CSVDRNTEAFF	TGCAGCGTGGACCGGAACACTGAAGCTTTCTTT	-	many	TRBV29-1	TRBJ1-1
CASSWTGTGTGELFF	TGTGCCAGTAGCTGGACAGGGACGGGCACCGGGGAGCTGTTTTTT	TRBD1	many	TRBV19	TRBJ2-2
CASTYRDRQPQHF	TGTGCCAGCACTTACAGGGATCGCCAGCCCCAGCATTTT	-	many	TRBV12-3/TRBV12-4	TRBJ1-5